The 24 T cell receptor beta chains below come from one sample, sequenced in a study of cytomegalovirus exposure and HLA in healthy donors. Primers for the PCR totalled 60 Vbeta and 13 Jbeta. The assay was immunoSEQ multiplex PCR, and TCRdb's table has in-frame clones only and misses some. The sample has about 160,000 clones, 70% to 90% seen once. Sequencing used PBMCs. The receptors stem from a woman aged 30 to 39 in good health and CMV-seropositive.

The table lists this clone with a few counts. The V and J genes are TRBV9 and TRBJ1-2, with D uncertain. Per the germline V gene, CDR1 is SGDLS and CDR2 is YYNGEE. The CDR3 sequence is 14 residues long. The V end lost 4 bases, the J end lost 0 bases, and 10 bases lay between the germline ends. The CDR3 protein is CASSPLEANYGYTF. For the CDR3, the DNA is TGTGCCAGCAGCCCATTGGAGGCTAACTATGGCTACACCTTC.

This clone has a single count. The chain couples TRBV7-2 to TRBJ1-6; D unresolved. The V gene lost 2 bases and the J gene lost 5 bases, with 10 bases spanning the gap. CDR1 is SGHTA and CDR2 is FQGNSA in the germline V gene. This CDR3 region has 15 residues. The CDR3 DNA reads TGTGCCAGCAGCTTATGGGCAGATAATAATTCACCCCTCCACTTT. Encoded protein: CASSLWADNNSPLHF.

The chain recombines TRBV7-2 with TRBJ2-7; 12 bases agree with TRBD1. Trimming removed 5 bases from V and 5 bases from J; junction bases left unmatched: 7. Germline assignment: CDR1 SGHTA and CDR2 FQGNSA. The length of the CDR3 is 15 residues. CDR3 amino acids: CASSPRDRGRHEQYF. CDR3 DNA sequence: TGTGCCAGCAGCCCCCGGGACAGGGGGCGCCACGAGCAGTACTTC.

Points on this clone: The junction departs from the called germline gene at one end, perhaps through a read error. CDR3 in DNA: TGTTCCAGCAGCTTCCCCAGGGGATTGGGCTATGGCTACACCTTC. It encodes CSSSFPRGLGYGYTF. The V call is TRBV7-9, the J call TRBJ1-2; maybe TRBD1 (6 bases). CDR3 size: 15 residues. Germline assignment: CDR1 SEHNR and CDR2 FQNEAQ (reference sequence).

In this sample, this clone turned up a few times. The chain uses TRBV6-1 and TRBJ1-1, with TRBD1 as a possible D gene (5 bases). Germline V lookup: CDR1 MNHNS, CDR2 SASEGT. The CDR3 extends over 14 amino acids. V lost 4 bases and J lost 5, with 14 bases in between. DNA for the CDR3: TGTGCCAGCAGTGCCTCTATCGGGGGGACTGAAGCTTTCTTT. Its translation is CASSASIGGTEAFF.

The CDR3 spells CASSRRQSSSYEQYF. The CDR3 DNA reads TGTGCCAGCAGTCGTCGACAGTCTAGCTCCTACGAGCAGTACTTC. This chain joins TRBV7-2 and TRBJ2-7, with D perhaps TRBD1 (5 bases). Trimming removed 6 bases at V and 0 bases at J, with 15 bases between. Per the germline V gene, CDR1 is SGHTA and CDR2 is FQGNSA. The CDR3 extends over 15 amino acids.

The V and J genes are TRBV4-1 and TRBJ1-1; D is unresolved. The CDR3 contains 16 residues. Germline V CDR1 and CDR2: MGHRA, YSYEKL. V was trimmed by 8 bases and J by 5 bases, leaving 24 bases between them. The CDR3 bases are TGCGCCAGCTCCTTAAAAAAACGGCTCACGGGAACTGAAGCTTTCTTT. This codes for CASSLKKRLTGTEAFF.

The chain uses TRBV9 and TRBJ2-1, with D possibly being TRBD1 (6 bases). The CDR3 loop spans 15 amino acids. V lost 1 base and J lost 0, with 8 bases in between. Germline CDR1 is SGDLS and CDR2 is YYNGEE. CDR3 amino acids: CASSVTGISYNEQFF. CDR3 coding DNA: TGTGCCAGCAGCGTAACAGGGATCTCCTACAATGAGCAGTTCTTC.

The CDR3 sequence: CASSLGTGYEQYF. Here the CDR3 DNA reads TGTGCCAGCAGCTTAGGGACAGGCTACGAGCAGTACTTC. This chain connects TRBV13 to TRBJ2-7, with D possibly TRBD1 on 6 matching bases. V was shortened by 0 bases and J by 3 bases, with 6 bases between the two germline ends. Germline lookup yields CDR1 PRHDT and CDR2 FYEKMQ (reference sequence). This CDR3 is 13 amino acids long.

The rearrangement joins TRBV30 to TRBJ1-3; tentative D call: TRBD1 (6 bases). This CDR3 is 14 amino acids long. Germline V CDR1 and CDR2: GTSNPN, SVGIG (reference sequence). The V end was cut by 5 bases, the J end by 0 bases, with 11 bases between. For the CDR3, the DNA is TGTGCCTGGTGGGGGGGCCTCTCTGGAAACACCATATATTTT. This sequence encodes CAWWGGLSGNTIYF.

The chain uses TRBV5-5 and TRBJ2-7; D is possibly TRBD1 (6 bases). Germline CDR1 and CDR2: SGHKS and YYEKEE (reference sequence). With 4 bases removed from V and 2 bases from J, the gap between germline ends came to 16 bases. This CDR3 comprises 15 residues. The CDR3 DNA follows: TGTGCCAGCAGCCCAAGACAGGTCTTAACCTACGAGCAGTACTTC. Protein product: CASSPRQVLTYEQYF.

The V and J genes are TRBV2 and TRBJ2-5, with 7 bases identical to TRBD2. V was clipped by 1 base and J by 2 bases; unmatched bases: 4. CDR3 length: 15 residues. Germline V gene data show CDR1 as SNHLY and CDR2 as FYNNEI. The CDR3 sequence is CASSEVRGGQETQYF. CDR3 nucleotides: TGTGCCAGCAGTGAAGTTCGCGGGGGACAAGAGACCCAGTACTTC.

CDR3 residues: CASSLRRSAGGDNEQFF. The CDR3 DNA follows: TGTGCCAGCAGCTTACGGCGATCGGCGGGGGGTGACAATGAGCAGTTCTTC. This chain links TRBV11-2 with TRBJ2-1; 8 bases agree with TRBD2. In germline, CDR1 is SGHAT, CDR2 FQNNGV. V lost 2 bases and J lost 5; bases outside the gene matches: 11. The CDR3 length is 17 residues.

J is TRBJ2-7 and V is TRBV13; D is unclear. V lost 1 base and J 3 bases, leaving 4 bases between the germline ends. Germline loops: CDR1 PRHDT, CDR2 FYEKMQ (reference sequence). This CDR3 spans 12 amino acids. CDR3 sequence (DNA): TGTGCCAGCAGCTTAGCGTACTACGAGCAGTACTTC. This codes for CASSLAYYEQYF.

The chain is built from TRBV10-3 and TRBJ2-6, with a tentative D call TRBD1 (6 bases). In germline, CDR1 is ENHRY, CDR2 SYGVKD. Between the trimmed V and J ends, which lost 5 bases and 4 bases, there was a span of 21 bases. The CDR3 runs to 18 residues. The CDR3 nucleotides are TGTGCCATCAGTCTAACTCCGGGACAAACTACCGGGGCCAACGTCCTGACTTTC. Translated: CAISLTPGQTTGANVLTF.

The chain employs TRBV7-3 and TRBJ1-2, with TRBD1 identical over 10 bases. The germline CDR1 and CDR2 sequences are SGHTA and FQGTGA. V lost 4 bases to trimming and J lost 3 bases; unmatched junction nucleotides: 5. The CDR3 loop spans 15 amino acids. In nucleotides, the CDR3 is TGTGCCAGCAGCTCCGGGACAGGGGACGACTATGGCTACACCTTC. Translation gives CASSSGTGDDYGYTF.

The chain has TRBV2 and TRBJ2-6; 8 nucleotides align to TRBD1. The CDR3 sequence is 19 residues long. Germline V gene data show CDR1 as SNHLY and CDR2 as FYNNEI. With 7 bases clipped from V and 4 bases from J, the junction kept 18 bases outside the gene matches. The CDR3 is CASNTGTGLIGLGANVLTF. In DNA, the CDR3 is TGTGCCAGCAATACCGGGACAGGTTTAATAGGGCTAGGGGCCAACGTCCTGACTTTC.

The CDR3, as DNA: TGCGCCAGCAGCCGGGGCCGGGGGAGCTCCTACAATGAGCAGTTCTTC. Protein: CASSRGRGSSYNEQFF. The chain is built from TRBV5-1 and TRBJ2-1; possibly TRBD2 for D (6 bases). The ends were cut back, 4 bases at V and 0 bases at J, with 14 bases in the middle. The CDR3 has 16 amino acids. Germline lookup yields CDR1 SGHRS and CDR2 YFSETQ.

This clone is a singleton in its sample. The chain uses TRBV7-2 and TRBJ2-7, with D uncertain. In germline, CDR1 is SGHTA, CDR2 FQGNSA. This CDR3 region has 17 residues. V was trimmed by 4 bases and J by 0 bases, leaving 19 bases between them. The CDR3 DNA reads as TGTGCCAGCAGCTCCTACCACGGTATACAGATCTCCTACGAGCAGTACTTC. It codes for CASSSYHGIQISYEQYF.

The genes are TRBV9 and TRBJ2-5; tentatively, D is TRBD1 (5 bases). V was trimmed by 2 bases and J by 3 bases, leaving 11 bases between them. Looked up from germline, CDR1 is SGDLS and CDR2 is YYNGEE. The length of the CDR3 is 14 residues. The CDR3 reads CASSVQGVKETQYF. The CDR3 coding sequence is TGTGCCAGCAGCGTTCAAGGGGTTAAAGAGACCCAGTACTTC.

This clone is a singleton in its sample. The chain couples TRBV7-2 to TRBJ1-1; the D is unclear. This CDR3 comprises 14 residues. Germline assignment: CDR1 SGHTA and CDR2 FQGNSA. Deletions cut 1 base from V and 3 bases from J, with 9 bases between. CDR3 in DNA: TGTGCCAGCAGCTTAGTGGGGAGGGACACTGAAGCTTTCTTT. It translates to CASSLVGRDTEAFF.

The CDR3 sequence: CASSITRGQETQYF. As DNA, the CDR3 is TGTGCCAGTAGTATAACCAGGGGGCAAGAGACCCAGTACTTC. The chain links TRBV19 to TRBJ2-5, with 7 bases identical to TRBD1. With 2 bases clipped from V and 2 bases from J, the junction kept 2 bases outside the gene matches. Per germline, CDR1 LNHDA and CDR2 SQIVND (reference sequence). The CDR3 has 14 amino acids.

This clone was picked up a small number of times. CDR3 protein: CASSLGRARQYNSPLHF. CDR3 nucleotide sequence: TGTGCCAGCAGCTTAGGACGTGCCCGACAGTATAATTCACCCCTCCACTTT. This chain connects TRBV7-9 to TRBJ1-6; tentatively, D is TRBD1 (5 bases). V lost 1 base to trimming and J lost 4 bases, with 14 bases between them. Looked up from germline, CDR1 is SEHNR and CDR2 is FQNEAQ (reference sequence). The CDR3 is 17 amino acids.

This clone has more than one count but fewer than ten. The J gene is TRBJ1-3, the V gene TRBV7-6; D not resolved. Germline CDR1 reads SGHVS; CDR2 reads FNYEAQ. The ends were cut back, 0 bases at V and 2 bases at J, with 5 bases in the middle. CDR3 length equals 14 residues. CDR3 DNA: TGTGCCAGCAGCTTAGCTTTCACTGGAAACACCATATATTTT. It codes for CASSLAFTGNTIYF.